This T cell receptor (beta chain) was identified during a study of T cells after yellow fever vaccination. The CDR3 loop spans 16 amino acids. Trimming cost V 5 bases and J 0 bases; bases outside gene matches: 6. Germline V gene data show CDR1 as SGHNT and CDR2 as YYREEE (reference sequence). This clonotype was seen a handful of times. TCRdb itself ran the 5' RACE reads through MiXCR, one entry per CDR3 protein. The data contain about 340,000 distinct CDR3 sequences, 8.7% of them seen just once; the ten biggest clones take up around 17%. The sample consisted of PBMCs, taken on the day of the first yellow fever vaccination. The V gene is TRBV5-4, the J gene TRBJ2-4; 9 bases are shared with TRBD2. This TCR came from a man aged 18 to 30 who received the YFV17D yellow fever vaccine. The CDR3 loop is CASRAGGNIAKNIQYF. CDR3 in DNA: TGTGCCAGCAGGGCGGGGGGGAATATAGCCAAAAACATTCAGTACTTC.